The rows below give T cell receptor beta chains drawn from one sample of a study of T cells in Graves' hyperthyroidism and ophthalmopathy. TCRdb reprocessed the multiplex PCR reads with MiXCR, giving one entry per CDR3 protein. The repertoire holds some 560,000 distinct CDR3 sequences, with 14% as singletons. Sequencing was carried out using blood. Receptor source: a woman aged 40 to 49 with Graves' hyperthyroidism. Both conserved end residues are part of each CDR3. Each record gives: CDR3 length, V gene, clone size, J gene, D gene, CDR3 protein, CDR3 DNA. A D gene is named only where the DNA matches it firmly. Clone size is shown for a subset of rows, as once, few, many or a class of expanded clone.

cdr3_length: 17
v_call: TRBV5-1
clone_size: -
j_call: TRBJ2-2
d_call: TRBD1
cdr3_aa: CASSLSRGQADTGELFF
cdr3_nt: TGCGCCAGCAGCTTATCACGGGGACAGGCGGATACCGGGGAGCTGTTTTTT

cdr3_length: 13
v_call: TRBV3-1
clone_size: many
j_call: TRBJ1-2
d_call: -
cdr3_aa: CASSQGGLDGYTF
cdr3_nt: TGTGCCAGCAGCCAAGGGGGGCTTGATGGCTACACCTTC

cdr3_length: 13
v_call: TRBV27
clone_size: many
j_call: TRBJ1-5
d_call: -
cdr3_aa: CASSTADNQPQHF
cdr3_nt: TGTGCCAGCAGTACGGCAGATAATCAGCCCCAGCATTTT

cdr3_length: 14
v_call: TRBV18
clone_size: -
j_call: TRBJ2-7
d_call: -
cdr3_aa: CASSPFRDNYEQYF
cdr3_nt: TGTGCCAGCTCACCCTTCCGGGACAACTACGAGCAGTACTTC

cdr3_length: 14
v_call: TRBV28
clone_size: many
j_call: TRBJ2-5
d_call: -
cdr3_aa: CASSLGGVRETQYF
cdr3_nt: TGTGCCAGCAGTTTAGGCGGGGTACGAGAGACCCAGTACTTC

cdr3_length: 13
v_call: TRBV20-1
clone_size: many
j_call: TRBJ2-7
d_call: -
cdr3_aa: CSAPAQGWYEQYF
cdr3_nt: TGCAGTGCCCCCGCGCAGGGATGGTACGAGCAGTACTTC

cdr3_length: 15
v_call: TRBV10-3
clone_size: many
j_call: TRBJ1-2
d_call: TRBD1
cdr3_aa: CATLQPGQGNYGYTF
cdr3_nt: TGTGCCACACTTCAGCCGGGACAGGGGAACTATGGCTACACCTTC

cdr3_length: 16
v_call: TRBV29-1
clone_size: -
j_call: TRBJ2-3
d_call: TRBD2
cdr3_aa: CSVQAGTRGNTDTQYF
cdr3_nt: TGCAGCGTCCAAGCCGGGACTAGAGGTAACACAGATACGCAGTATTTT

cdr3_length: 13
v_call: TRBV18
clone_size: many
j_call: TRBJ2-1
d_call: -
cdr3_aa: CASSLPMYNEQFF
cdr3_nt: TGTGCCAGCTCACTCCCGATGTACAATGAGCAGTTCTTC

cdr3_length: 16
v_call: TRBV28
clone_size: many
j_call: TRBJ2-6
d_call: -
cdr3_aa: CASSLQGSSGANVLTF
cdr3_nt: TGTGCCAGCAGTTTACAGGGGAGCTCGGGGGCCAACGTCCTGACTTTC

cdr3_length: 17
v_call: TRBV20-1
clone_size: -
j_call: TRBJ2-2
d_call: TRBD2
cdr3_aa: CSARDRGHSGSTGELFF
cdr3_nt: TGCAGTGCTAGAGATCGGGGGCATAGCGGGAGCACCGGGGAGCTGTTTTTT

cdr3_length: 15
v_call: TRBV3-1
clone_size: -
j_call: TRBJ2-6
d_call: -
cdr3_aa: CASSQLGVGANVLTF
cdr3_nt: TGTGCCAGCAGCCAGCTCGGCGTAGGGGCCAACGTCCTGACTTTC

cdr3_length: 16
v_call: TRBV11-2
clone_size: -
j_call: TRBJ2-2
d_call: -
cdr3_aa: CASSDKAGIATGELFF
cdr3_nt: TGTGCCAGCAGCGATAAGGCAGGGATCGCCACCGGGGAGCTGTTTTTT

cdr3_length: 12
v_call: TRBV12-3/TRBV12-4
clone_size: many
j_call: TRBJ2-4
d_call: -
cdr3_aa: CASRLAGSIQYF
cdr3_nt: TGTGCCAGCAGGCTAGCCGGCAGCATTCAGTACTTC

cdr3_length: 16
v_call: TRBV20-1
clone_size: many
j_call: TRBJ2-1
d_call: TRBD2
cdr3_aa: CSARSRTSGGYNEQFF
cdr3_nt: TGCAGTGCTAGGTCCCGTACTAGCGGGGGGTACAATGAGCAGTTCTTC

cdr3_length: 16
v_call: TRBV30
clone_size: few
j_call: TRBJ2-3
d_call: TRBD2
cdr3_aa: CAWSLGTSGSTDTQYF
cdr3_nt: TGTGCCTGGAGCCTCGGGACTAGCGGAAGCACAGATACGCAGTATTTT

cdr3_length: 17
v_call: TRBV6-1
clone_size: many
j_call: TRBJ1-4
d_call: TRBD1
cdr3_aa: CASSSYGTDATNEKLFF
cdr3_nt: TGTGCCAGCAGTTCTTATGGGACAGATGCAACTAATGAAAAACTGTTTTTT

cdr3_length: 14
v_call: TRBV20-1
clone_size: -
j_call: TRBJ2-1
d_call: -
cdr3_aa: CSAVGYLSYNEQFF
cdr3_nt: TGCAGTGCCGTAGGGTACCTCAGCTATAATGAGCAGTTCTTC

cdr3_length: 15
v_call: TRBV10-2
clone_size: -
j_call: TRBJ2-3
d_call: TRBD2
cdr3_aa: CASRLTSGRTDTQYF
cdr3_nt: TGCGCCAGCAGACTAACTAGCGGGCGCACAGATACGCAGTATTTT

cdr3_length: 15
v_call: TRBV19
clone_size: few
j_call: TRBJ1-5
d_call: -
cdr3_aa: CASSWAPISNQPQHF
cdr3_nt: TGTGCCAGTAGTTGGGCCCCTATTAGCAATCAGCCCCAGCATTTT

cdr3_length: 15
v_call: TRBV5-1
clone_size: many
j_call: TRBJ2-1
d_call: TRBD2
cdr3_aa: CASSSQRDKYNEQFF
cdr3_nt: TGCGCCAGCAGCTCTCAGCGGGATAAGTACAATGAGCAGTTCTTC

cdr3_length: 15
v_call: TRBV12-3/TRBV12-4
clone_size: many
j_call: TRBJ2-7
d_call: TRBD1
cdr3_aa: CASSLGRGLSYEQYF
cdr3_nt: TGTGCCAGCAGTTTAGGCAGGGGGCTCTCCTACGAGCAGTACTTC